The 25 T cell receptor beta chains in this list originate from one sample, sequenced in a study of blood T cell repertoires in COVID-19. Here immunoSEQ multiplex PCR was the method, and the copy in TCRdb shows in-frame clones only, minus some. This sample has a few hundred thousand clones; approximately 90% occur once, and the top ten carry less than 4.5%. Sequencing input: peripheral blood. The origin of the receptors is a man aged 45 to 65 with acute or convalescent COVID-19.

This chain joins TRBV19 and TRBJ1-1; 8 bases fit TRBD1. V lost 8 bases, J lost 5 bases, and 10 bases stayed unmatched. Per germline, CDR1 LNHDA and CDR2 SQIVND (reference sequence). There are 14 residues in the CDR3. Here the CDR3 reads CASAPQGAGTEAFF. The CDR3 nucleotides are TGTGCCAGTGCTCCTCAGGGGGCCGGAACTGAAGCTTTCTTT.

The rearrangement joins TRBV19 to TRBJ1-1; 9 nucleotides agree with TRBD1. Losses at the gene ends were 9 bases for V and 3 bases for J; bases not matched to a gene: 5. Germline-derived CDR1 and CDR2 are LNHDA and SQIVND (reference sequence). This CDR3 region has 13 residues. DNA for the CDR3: TGTGCCAGCGGGGACAGGGAGGACACTGAAGCTTTCTTT. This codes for CASGDREDTEAFF.

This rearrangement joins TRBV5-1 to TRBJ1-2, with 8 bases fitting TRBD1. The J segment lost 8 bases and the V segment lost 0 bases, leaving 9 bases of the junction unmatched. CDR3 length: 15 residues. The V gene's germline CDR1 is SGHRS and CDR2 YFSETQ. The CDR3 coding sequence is TGCGCCAGCAGCTTGGTACCGGCAGGGGGCGACGGCTACACCTTC. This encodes CASSLVPAGGDGYTF. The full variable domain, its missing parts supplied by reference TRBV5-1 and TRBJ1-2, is KAGVTQTPRYLIKTRGQQVTLSCSPISGHRSVSWYQQTPGQGLQFLFEYFSETQRNKGNFPGRFSGRQFSNSRSEMNVSTLELGDSALYLCASSLVPAGGDGYTFGSGTRLTVV.

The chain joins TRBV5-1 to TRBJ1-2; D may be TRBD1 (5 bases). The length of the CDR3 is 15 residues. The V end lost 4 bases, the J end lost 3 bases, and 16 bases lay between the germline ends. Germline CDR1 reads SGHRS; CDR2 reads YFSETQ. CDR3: CASSQGRDVDYGYTF. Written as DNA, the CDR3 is TGCGCCAGCAGCCAGGGTAGAGATGTAGACTATGGCTACACCTTC.

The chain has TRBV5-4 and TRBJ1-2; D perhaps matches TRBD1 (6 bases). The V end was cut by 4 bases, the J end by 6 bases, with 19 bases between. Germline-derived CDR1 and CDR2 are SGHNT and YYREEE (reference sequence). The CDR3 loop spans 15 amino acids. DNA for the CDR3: TGTGCCAGCAGCCGGGCAGGGGCGGGAGTGAATGGCTACACCTTC. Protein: CASSRAGAGVNGYTF.

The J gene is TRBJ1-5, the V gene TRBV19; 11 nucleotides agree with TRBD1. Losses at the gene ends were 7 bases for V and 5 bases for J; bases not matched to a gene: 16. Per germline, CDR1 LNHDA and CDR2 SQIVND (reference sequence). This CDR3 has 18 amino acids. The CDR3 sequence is CASTSFPGTGGSYQPQHF. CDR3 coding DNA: TGTGCCAGTACCTCGTTCCCCGGGACAGGGGGAAGTTATCAGCCCCAGCATTTT.

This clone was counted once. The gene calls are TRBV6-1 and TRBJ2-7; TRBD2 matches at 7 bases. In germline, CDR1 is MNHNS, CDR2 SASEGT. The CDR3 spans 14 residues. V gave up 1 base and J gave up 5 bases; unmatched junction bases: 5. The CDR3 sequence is CASSEVGREDEQYF. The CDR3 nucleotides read TGTGCCAGCAGTGAAGTGGGGAGGGAAGACGAGCAGTACTTC.

This CDR3 reads CASNRQGFYNEQFF. The CDR3 coding sequence is TGTGCCAGCAATAGACAGGGGTTTTACAATGAGCAGTTCTTC. The chain carries TRBV19 and TRBJ2-1; 8 bases line up with TRBD1. Per germline, CDR1 LNHDA and CDR2 SQIVND (reference sequence). The CDR3 extends over 14 amino acids. Germline trimming cut 9 bases from V and 4 bases from J; bases unmatched to any gene: 8.

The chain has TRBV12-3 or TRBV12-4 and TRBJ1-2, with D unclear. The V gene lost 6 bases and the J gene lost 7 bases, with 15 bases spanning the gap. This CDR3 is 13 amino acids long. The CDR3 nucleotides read TGTGCCAGCAGGGGCCAGAGGGTTGGTGGCTACACCTTC. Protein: CASRGQRVGGYTF.

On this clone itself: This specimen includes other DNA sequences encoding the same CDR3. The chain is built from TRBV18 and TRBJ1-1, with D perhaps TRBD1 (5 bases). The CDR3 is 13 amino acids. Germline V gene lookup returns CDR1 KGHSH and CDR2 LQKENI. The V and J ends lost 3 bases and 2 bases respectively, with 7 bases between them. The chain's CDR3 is CASSPGQNTEAFF. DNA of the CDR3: TGTGCCAGCTCACCGGGGCAAAACACTGAAGCTTTCTTT.

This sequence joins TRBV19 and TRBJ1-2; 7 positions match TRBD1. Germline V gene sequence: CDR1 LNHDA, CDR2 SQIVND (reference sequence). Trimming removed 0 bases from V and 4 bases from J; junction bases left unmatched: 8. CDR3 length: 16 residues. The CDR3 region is CASSIDGGTALYGYTF. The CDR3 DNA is TGTGCCAGTAGTATAGATGGGGGGACAGCACTCTATGGCTACACCTTC.

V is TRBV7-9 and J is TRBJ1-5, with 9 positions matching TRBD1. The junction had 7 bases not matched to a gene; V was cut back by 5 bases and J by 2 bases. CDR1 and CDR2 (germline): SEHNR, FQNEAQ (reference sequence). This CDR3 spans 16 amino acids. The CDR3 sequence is CASSPYRGQGNQPQHF. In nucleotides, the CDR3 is TGTGCCAGCAGCCCGTACAGGGGGCAGGGCAATCAGCCCCAGCATTTT.

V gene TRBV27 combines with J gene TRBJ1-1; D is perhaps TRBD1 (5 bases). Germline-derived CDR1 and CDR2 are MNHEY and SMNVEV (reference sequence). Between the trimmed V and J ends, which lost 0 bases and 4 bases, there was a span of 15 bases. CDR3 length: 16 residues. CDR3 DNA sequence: TGTGCCAGCAGTTTATCCCACGGGGGGAGTCGCACTGAAGCTTTCTTT. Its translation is CASSLSHGGSRTEAFF.

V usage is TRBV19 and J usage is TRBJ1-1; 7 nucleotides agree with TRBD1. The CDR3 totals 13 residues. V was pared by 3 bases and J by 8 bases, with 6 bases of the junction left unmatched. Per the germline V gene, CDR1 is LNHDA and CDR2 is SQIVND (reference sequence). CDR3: CASSIDREKEAFF. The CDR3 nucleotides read TGTGCCAGTAGTATCGACAGGGAGAAAGAAGCTTTCTTT.

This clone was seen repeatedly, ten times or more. This CDR3 is CASSQDPLKGQVGTDTQYF. CDR3 DNA: TGCGCCAGCAGCCAAGATCCCCTTAAAGGACAGGTCGGCACAGATACGCAGTATTTT. The V call is TRBV4-1, the J call TRBJ2-3, with 7 positions matching TRBD1. The CDR3 covers 19 residues. CDR1 is MGHRA, CDR2 YSYEKL, per germline. The V gene end was trimmed by 0 bases and the J gene end by 1 base; junction bases not matched to a gene: 13.

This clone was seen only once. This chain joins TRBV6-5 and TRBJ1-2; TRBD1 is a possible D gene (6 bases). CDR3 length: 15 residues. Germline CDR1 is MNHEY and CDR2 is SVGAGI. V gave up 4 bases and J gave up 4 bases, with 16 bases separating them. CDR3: CASSSAGGRGYGYTF. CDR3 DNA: TGTGCCAGCAGTTCGGCCGGGGGGCGCGGCTATGGCTACACCTTC.

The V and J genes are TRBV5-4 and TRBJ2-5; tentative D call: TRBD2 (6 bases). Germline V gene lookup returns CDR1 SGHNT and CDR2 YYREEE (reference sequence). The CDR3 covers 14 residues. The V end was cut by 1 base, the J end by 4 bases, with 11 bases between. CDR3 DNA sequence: TGTGCCAGCAGCTTGATGGGGGGTTCAGAGACCCAGTACTTC. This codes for CASSLMGGSETQYF.

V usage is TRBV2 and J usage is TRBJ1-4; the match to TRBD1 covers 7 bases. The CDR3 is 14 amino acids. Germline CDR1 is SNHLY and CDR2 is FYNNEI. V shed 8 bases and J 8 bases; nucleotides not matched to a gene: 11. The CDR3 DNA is TGTGCCAGCGGGATTCAGGGGGTTAGGGAAAAACTGTTTTTT. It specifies CASGIQGVREKLFF.

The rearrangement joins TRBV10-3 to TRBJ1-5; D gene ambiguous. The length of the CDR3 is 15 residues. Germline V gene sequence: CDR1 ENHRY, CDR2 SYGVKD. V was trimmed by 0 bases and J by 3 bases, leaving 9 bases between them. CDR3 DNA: TGTGCCATCAGTGAGTCAGGAGGGTACAATCAGCCCCAGCATTTT. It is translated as CAISESGGYNQPQHF.

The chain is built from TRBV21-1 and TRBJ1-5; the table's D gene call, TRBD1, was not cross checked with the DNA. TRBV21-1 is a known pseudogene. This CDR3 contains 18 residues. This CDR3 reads CASSKAQSRDRAGQPQHF. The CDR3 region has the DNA TGTGCCAGCAGCAAAGCGCAGTCTAGGGACAGGGCTGGTCAGCCCCAGCATTTT.

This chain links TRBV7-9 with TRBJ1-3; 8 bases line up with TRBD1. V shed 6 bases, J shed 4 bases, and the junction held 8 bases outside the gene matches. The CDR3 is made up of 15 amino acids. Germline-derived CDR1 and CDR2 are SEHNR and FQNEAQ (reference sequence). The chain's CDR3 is CASRPPGTGGNTIYF. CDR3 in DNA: TGTGCCAGCAGACCTCCCGGGACAGGAGGAAACACCATATATTTT.

The chain's CDR3 is CASSRVEGSYEQYF. The CDR3 nucleotides are TGTGCCAGCAGCCGCGTGGAGGGTTCCTACGAGCAGTACTTC. The chain links TRBV7-9 to TRBJ2-7; a weak D match, TRBD2 (6 bases). The ends were cut back, 5 bases at V and 1 base at J, with 12 bases in the middle. This CDR3 has 14 amino acids. From germline, CDR1 is SEHNR and CDR2 FQNEAQ (reference sequence).

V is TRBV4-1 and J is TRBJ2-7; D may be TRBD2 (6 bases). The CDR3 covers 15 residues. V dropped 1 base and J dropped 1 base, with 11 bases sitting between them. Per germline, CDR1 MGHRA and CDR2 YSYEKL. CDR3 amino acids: CASSQASGGSYEQYF. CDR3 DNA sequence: TGCGCCAGCAGCCAAGCCAGTGGGGGGTCCTACGAGCAGTACTTC.

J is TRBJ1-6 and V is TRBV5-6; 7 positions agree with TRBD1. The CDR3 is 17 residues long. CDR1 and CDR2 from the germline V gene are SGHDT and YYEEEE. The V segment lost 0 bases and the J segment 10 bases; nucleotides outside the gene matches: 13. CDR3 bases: TGTGCCAGCAGCTTGGGTAGGGCAGGGGGACCTCAGTCACCCCTCCACTTT. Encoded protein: CASSLGRAGGPQSPLHF.

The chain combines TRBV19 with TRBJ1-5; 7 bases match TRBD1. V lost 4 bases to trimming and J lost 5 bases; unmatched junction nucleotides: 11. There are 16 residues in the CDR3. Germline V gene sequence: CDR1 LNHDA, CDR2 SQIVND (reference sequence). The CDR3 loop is CASSRQGTEAYQPQHF. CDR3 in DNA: TGTGCCAGTAGTAGACAGGGAACCGAAGCCTATCAGCCCCAGCATTTT.